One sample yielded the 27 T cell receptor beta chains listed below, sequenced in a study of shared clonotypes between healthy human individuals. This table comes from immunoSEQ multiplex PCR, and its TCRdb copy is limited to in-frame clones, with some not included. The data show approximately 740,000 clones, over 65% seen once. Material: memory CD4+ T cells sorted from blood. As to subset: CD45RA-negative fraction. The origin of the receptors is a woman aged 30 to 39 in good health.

CDR3 in amino acids: CATRLVRELFF. In nucleotides, the CDR3 is TGTGCCACGCGACTAGTCCGGGAGCTGTTTTTT. V and J are TRBV2 and TRBJ2-2, with a possible D match to TRBD2 (6 bases). The CDR3 runs to 11 residues. Trimming removed 10 bases at V and 9 bases at J, with 12 bases between. In germline, CDR1 is SNHLY, CDR2 FYNNEI.

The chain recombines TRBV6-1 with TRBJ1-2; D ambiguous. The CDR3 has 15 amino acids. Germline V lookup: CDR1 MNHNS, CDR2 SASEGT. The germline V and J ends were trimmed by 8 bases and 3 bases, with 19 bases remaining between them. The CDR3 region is CASGGRGLSDYGYTF. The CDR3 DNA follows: TGTGCCAGCGGAGGGCGAGGGCTAAGTGACTATGGCTACACCTTC.

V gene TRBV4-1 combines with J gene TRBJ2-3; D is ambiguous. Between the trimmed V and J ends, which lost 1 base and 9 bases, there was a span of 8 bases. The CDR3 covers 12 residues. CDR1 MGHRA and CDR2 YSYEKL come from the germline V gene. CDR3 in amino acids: CASSQALGTQYF. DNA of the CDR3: TGCGCCAGCAGCCAAGCCTTAGGAACGCAGTATTTT.

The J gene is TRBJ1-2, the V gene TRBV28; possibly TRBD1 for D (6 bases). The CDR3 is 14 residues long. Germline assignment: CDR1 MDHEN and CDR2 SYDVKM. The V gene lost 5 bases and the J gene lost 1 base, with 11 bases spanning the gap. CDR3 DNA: TGTGCCAGCAGTCTAACAGGGAGTAACTATGGCTACACCTTC. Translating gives CASSLTGSNYGYTF.

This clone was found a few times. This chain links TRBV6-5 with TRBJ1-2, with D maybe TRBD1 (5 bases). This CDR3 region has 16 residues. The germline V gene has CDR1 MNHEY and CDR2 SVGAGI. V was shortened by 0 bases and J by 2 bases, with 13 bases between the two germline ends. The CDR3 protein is CASSYSLGTANYGYTF. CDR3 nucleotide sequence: TGTGCCAGCAGTTACTCGCTGGGGACCGCCAACTATGGCTACACCTTC.

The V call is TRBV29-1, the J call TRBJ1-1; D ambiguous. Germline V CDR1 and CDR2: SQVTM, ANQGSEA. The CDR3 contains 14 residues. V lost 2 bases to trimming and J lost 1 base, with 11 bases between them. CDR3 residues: CSVEWRTGNTEAFF. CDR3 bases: TGCAGCGTTGAATGGCGGACGGGGAACACTGAAGCTTTCTTT.

CDR3 in amino acids: CASSSRGRYEQYF. The CDR3 coding sequence is TGTGCCAGCAGTTCGAGGGGGCGGTACGAGCAGTACTTC. The genes are TRBV28 and TRBJ2-7, with 7 bases aligning to TRBD1. The germline gives CDR1 MDHEN, CDR2 SYDVKM. The V gene end was trimmed by 4 bases and the J gene end by 4 bases; junction bases not matched to a gene: 4. CDR3 length: 13 amino acids.

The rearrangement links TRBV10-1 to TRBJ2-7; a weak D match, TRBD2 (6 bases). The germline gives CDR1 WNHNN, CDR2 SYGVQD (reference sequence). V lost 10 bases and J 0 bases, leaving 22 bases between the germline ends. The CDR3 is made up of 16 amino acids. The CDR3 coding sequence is TGCGCCACCAGGCGGGGCACCAAAGTATCCTCCTACGAGCAGTACTTC. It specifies CATRRGTKVSSYEQYF.

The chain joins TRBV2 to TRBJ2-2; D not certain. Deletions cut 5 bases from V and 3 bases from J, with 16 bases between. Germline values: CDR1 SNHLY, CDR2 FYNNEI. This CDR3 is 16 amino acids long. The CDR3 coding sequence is TGTGCCAGCAGTCCCCGGTGGGGTCGGGACACCGGGGAGCTGTTTTTT. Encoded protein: CASSPRWGRDTGELFF.

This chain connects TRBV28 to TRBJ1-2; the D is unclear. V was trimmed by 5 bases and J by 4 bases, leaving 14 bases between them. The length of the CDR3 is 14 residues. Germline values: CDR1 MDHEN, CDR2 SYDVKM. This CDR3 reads CASSTRWVAYGYTF. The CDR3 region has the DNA TGTGCCAGCAGTACCCGGTGGGTTGCCTATGGCTACACCTTC.

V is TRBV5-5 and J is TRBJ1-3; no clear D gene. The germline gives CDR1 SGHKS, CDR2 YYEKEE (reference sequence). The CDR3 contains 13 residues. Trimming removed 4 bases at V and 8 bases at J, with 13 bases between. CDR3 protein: CASSPTLLDTIYF. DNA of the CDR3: TGTGCCAGCAGCCCGACCCTGCTGGACACCATATATTTT. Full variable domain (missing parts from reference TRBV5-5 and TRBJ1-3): DAGVTQSPTHLIKTRGQQVTLRCSPISGHKSVSWYQQVLGQGPQFIFQYYEKEERGRGNFPDRFSARQFPNYSSELNVNALLLGDSALYLCASSPTLLDTIYFGEGSWLTVV.

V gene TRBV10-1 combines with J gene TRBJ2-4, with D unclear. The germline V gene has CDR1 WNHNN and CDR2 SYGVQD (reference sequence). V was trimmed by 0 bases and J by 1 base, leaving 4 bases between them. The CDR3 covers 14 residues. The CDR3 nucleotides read TGCGCCAGCAGTGAGTCGGGGGCCAAAAACATTCAGTACTTC. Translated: CASSESGAKNIQYF.

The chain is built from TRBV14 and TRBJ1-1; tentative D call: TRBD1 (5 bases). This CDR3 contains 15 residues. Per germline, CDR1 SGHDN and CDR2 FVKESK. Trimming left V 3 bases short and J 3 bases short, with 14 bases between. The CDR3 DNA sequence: TGTGCCAGCAGCCACAGGGCGTTTAAGGACACTGAAGCTTTCTTT. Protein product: CASSHRAFKDTEAFF.

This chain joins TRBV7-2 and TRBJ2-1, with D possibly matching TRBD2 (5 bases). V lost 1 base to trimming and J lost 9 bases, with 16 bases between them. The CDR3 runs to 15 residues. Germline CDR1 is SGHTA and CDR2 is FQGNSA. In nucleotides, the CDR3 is TGTGCCAGCAGCTTAGGCGTGGGAGTGGTCAGTGAGCAGTTCTTC. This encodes CASSLGVGVVSEQFF.

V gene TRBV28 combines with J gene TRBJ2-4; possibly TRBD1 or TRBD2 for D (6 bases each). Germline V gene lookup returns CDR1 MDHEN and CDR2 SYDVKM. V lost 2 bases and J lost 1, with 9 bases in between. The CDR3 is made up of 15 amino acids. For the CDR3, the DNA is TGTGCCAGCAGTTTACGGGGGCTGGCCAAAAACATTCAGTACTTC. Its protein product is CASSLRGLAKNIQYF.

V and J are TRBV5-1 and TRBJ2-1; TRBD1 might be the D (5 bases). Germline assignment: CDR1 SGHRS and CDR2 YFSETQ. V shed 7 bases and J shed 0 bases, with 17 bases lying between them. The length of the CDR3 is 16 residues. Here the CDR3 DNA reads TGCGCCAGCGGGGCCGTGGGGTTGAGCTCCTACAATGAGCAGTTCTTC. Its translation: CASGAVGLSSYNEQFF.

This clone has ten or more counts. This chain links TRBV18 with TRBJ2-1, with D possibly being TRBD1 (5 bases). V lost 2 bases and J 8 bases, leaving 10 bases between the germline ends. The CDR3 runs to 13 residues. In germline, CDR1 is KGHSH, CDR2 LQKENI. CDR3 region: CASSPDSLDEQFF. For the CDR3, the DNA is TGTGCCAGCTCACCAGACAGCTTGGATGAGCAGTTCTTC. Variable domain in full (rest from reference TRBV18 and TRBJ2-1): NAGVMQNPRHLVRRRGQEARLRCSPMKGHSHVYWYRQLPEEGLKFMVYLQKENIIDESGMPKERFSAEFPKEGPSILRIQQVVRGDSAAYFCASSPDSLDEQFFGPGTRLTVL.

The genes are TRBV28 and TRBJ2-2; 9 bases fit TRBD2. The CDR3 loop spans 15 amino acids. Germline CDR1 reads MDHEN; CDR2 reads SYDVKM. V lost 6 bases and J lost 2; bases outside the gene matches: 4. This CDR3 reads CASSAGTSNTGELFF. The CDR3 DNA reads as TGTGCCAGCAGCGCCGGGACTAGCAACACCGGGGAGCTGTTTTTT.

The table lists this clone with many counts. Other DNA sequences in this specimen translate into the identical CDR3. The CDR3 loop reads CASSMVGSYYEQYF. The DNA for the CDR3 is TGTGCCAGTAGTATGGTCGGGTCTTACTACGAGCAGTACTTC. The chain carries TRBV19 and TRBJ2-7; D is uncertain. The CDR3 loop spans 14 amino acids. Trimming shortened V by 3 bases and J by 3 bases, and 12 bases separated the two germline ends. CDR1 and CDR2 (germline): LNHDA, SQIVND (reference sequence).

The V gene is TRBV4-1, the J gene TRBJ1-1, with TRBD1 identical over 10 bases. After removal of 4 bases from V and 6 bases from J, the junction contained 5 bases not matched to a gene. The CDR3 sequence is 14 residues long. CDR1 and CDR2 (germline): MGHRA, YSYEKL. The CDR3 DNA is TGCGCCAGCAGCCCAGACAGGGGGCCGGCTGAAGCTTTCTTT. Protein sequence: CASSPDRGPAEAFF.

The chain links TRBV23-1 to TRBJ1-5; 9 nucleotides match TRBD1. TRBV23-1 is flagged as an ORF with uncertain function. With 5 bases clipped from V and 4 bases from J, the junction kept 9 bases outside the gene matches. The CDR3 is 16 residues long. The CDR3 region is CASSSQDRGRNQPQHF. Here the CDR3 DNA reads TGCGCCAGCAGTTCACAGGACAGGGGAAGAAATCAGCCCCAGCATTTT.

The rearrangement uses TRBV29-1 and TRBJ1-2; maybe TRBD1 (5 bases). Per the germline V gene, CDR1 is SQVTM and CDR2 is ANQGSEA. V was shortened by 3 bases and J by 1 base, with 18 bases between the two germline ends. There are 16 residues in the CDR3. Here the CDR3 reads CSVEQLPWGGNYGYTF. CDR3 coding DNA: TGCAGCGTTGAGCAGTTGCCATGGGGGGGTAACTATGGCTACACCTTC. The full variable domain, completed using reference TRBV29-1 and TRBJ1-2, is SAVISQKPSRDICQRGTSLTIQCQVDSQVTMMFWYRQQPGQSLTLIATANQGSEATYESGFVIDKFPISRPNLTFSTLTVSNMSPEDSSIYLCSVEQLPWGGNYGYTFGSGTRLTVV.

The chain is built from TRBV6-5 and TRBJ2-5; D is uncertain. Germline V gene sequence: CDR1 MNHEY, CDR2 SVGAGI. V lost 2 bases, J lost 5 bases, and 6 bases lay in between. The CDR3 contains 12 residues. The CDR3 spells CASSYGVETQYF. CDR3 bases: TGTGCCAGCAGTTACGGGGTTGAGACCCAGTACTTC.

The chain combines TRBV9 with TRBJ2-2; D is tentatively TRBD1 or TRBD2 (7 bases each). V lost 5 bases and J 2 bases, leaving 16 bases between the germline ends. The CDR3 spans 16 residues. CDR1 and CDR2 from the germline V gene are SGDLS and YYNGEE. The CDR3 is CASRGGTVRNTGELFF. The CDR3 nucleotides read TGTGCCAGCAGGGGAGGGACAGTAAGAAACACCGGGGAGCTGTTTTTT.

The CDR3 loop reads CASSITPDNEQFF. The CDR3 DNA reads TGTGCCAGCAGTATCACTCCAGACAATGAGCAGTTCTTC. The V call is TRBV2, the J call TRBJ2-1; D call uncertain. Germline V gene lookup returns CDR1 SNHLY and CDR2 FYNNEI. Deletions cut 5 bases from V and 5 bases from J, with 10 bases between. The CDR3 contains 13 residues.

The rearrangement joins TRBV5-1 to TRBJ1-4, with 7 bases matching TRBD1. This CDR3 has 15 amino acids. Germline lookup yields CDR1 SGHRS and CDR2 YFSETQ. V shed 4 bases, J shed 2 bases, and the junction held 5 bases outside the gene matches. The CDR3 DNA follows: TGCGCCAGCAGCCCGGGGACAGTTACTAATGAAAAACTGTTTTTT. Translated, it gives CASSPGTVTNEKLFF.

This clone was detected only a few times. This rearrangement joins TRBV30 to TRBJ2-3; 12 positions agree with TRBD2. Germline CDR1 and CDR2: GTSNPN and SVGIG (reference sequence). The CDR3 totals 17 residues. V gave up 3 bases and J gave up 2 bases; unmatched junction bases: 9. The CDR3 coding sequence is TGTGCCTGGAGGCTAGCGGGAGGGCCGGGCACCACAGATACGCAGTATTTT. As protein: CAWRLAGGPGTTDTQYF.